This TCR beta chain was retrieved from a study of T cells after yellow fever vaccination. TCRdb reanalysed the 5' RACE reads using MiXCR and keeps one entry per CDR3 protein. The table records around 70,000 distinct CDR3 sequences, approximately 6.5% of them present only once. This clonotype appeared many times. Its cognate antigen is unknown. The CDR3 contains 13 residues. Deletions cut 7 bases from V and 3 bases from J, with 12 bases between. General study points: Among primary-vaccination clones, most reappeared after the booster, at around 97% for CD4 and about 90% for CD8.

This chain connects TRBV12-3 or TRBV12-4 to TRBJ1-1, with a tentative D call TRBD1 (6 bases). The sequence derives from a man aged 18 to 29 who received the YFV17D yellow fever vaccine. The sequencing here drew on CD8+ T cells sorted from PBMCs, taken around 5 days after the first yellow fever vaccination. CDR3 amino acids: CASTPSGDTEAFF. CDR3 nucleotide sequence: TGTGCCAGCACTCCATCAGGGGACACTGAAGCTTTCTTT.